This TCR beta chain was identified in a study of blood T cells in healthy people across ages. The use of a sample-barcoded 5' primer and a J-beta primer mix characterized a second PCR of roughly 7 to 11 cycles. Each CDR3 protein is one row after TCRdb ran MiXCR on the 5' RACE reads. The data hold about 380,000 distinct CDR3 sequences, with about 55% observed a single time. The V end was cut by 11 bases, the J end by 7 bases, with 23 bases between. The CDR3 totals 14 residues. Germline-derived CDR1 and CDR2 are SNHLY and FYNNEI. The sequence came from a man aged 55 to 70 in good health. Sequencing was done on a sample of blood. The V gene is TRBV2, the J gene TRBJ2-5; D is tentatively TRBD1 or TRBD2 (5 bases each). Written as DNA, the CDR3 is TGTGCCGGGTGGTCCGGGGCGGGCGTAGTGACCCAGTACTTC. As protein: CAGWSGAGVVTQYF.